The rows below give T cell receptor beta chains drawn from one sample of a study of blood T cell repertoires in COVID-19. Only in-frame clones appear in the TCRdb table, and some are missing; sequencing was by immunoSEQ multiplex PCR. The repertoire consists of under 300,000 clones, with 75% to 90% occurring once and the leading ten covering approximately 3.3%. Material for sequencing was peripheral blood. Every receptor here comes from a woman aged 40 to 50 with acute or convalescent COVID-19. The CDR3 runs from the conserved cysteine through the conserved F or W. Each record gives: J gene, clone size, D gene, V gene, CDR3 protein, CDR3 DNA. The D gene is left open where the match is weak. Clone size appears in some rows only: once, few, many, or a class for an expanded clone.

TRBJ2-1 | - | TRBD1 | TRBV5-1 | CASSYGTGGSYNEQFF | TGCGCCAGCAGCTATGGGACAGGGGGCTCCTACAATGAGCAGTTCTTC
TRBJ2-1 | - | TRBD2 | TRBV6-1 | CASSEVAGRASHEQFF | TGTGCCAGCAGTGAAGTGGCAGGGAGGGCCAGCCATGAGCAGTTCTTC
TRBJ1-2 | - | TRBD1 | TRBV19 | CASSGPPKDRDYTF | TGTGCCAGTAGTGGCCCCCCTAAAGACAGGGACTACACCTTC
TRBJ1-3 | - | - | TRBV9 | CASSLGLGGGNTIYF | TGTGCCAGCAGCCTCGGCCTCGGGGGGGGAAACACCATATATTTT
TRBJ2-5 | - | - | TRBV18 | CASSSDFQETQYF | TGTGCCAGCTCATCGGACTTCCAAGAGACCCAGTACTTC
TRBJ2-3 | - | TRBD1 | TRBV29-1 | CSGLTGGASDTQYF | TGCAGCGGCCTAACAGGGGGCGCGTCTGATACGCAGTATTTT
TRBJ1-2 | - | TRBD1 | TRBV7-9 | CASSWTGGVGYTF | TGTGCCAGCAGCTGGACAGGGGGCGTCGGCTACACCTTC
TRBJ2-5 | - | - | TRBV6-5 | CASQGLQETQYF | TGTGCCTCACAGGGCCTTCAAGAGACCCAGTACTTC
TRBJ1-2 | - | TRBD1 | TRBV5-1 | CASSSEPETGDYGYTF | TGCGCCAGCAGCTCCGAACCGGAGACAGGGGACTATGGCTACACCTTC
TRBJ2-1 | - | - | TRBV11-2 | CASSLGARSLGEQFF | TGTGCCAGCAGCTTAGGGGCCCGGTCCCTGGGTGAGCAGTTCTTC
TRBJ1-1 | - | - | TRBV27 | CASSLWAGTEAFF | TGTGCCAGCAGTTTATGGGCTGGAACTGAAGCTTTCTTT
TRBJ1-1 | - | - | TRBV27 | CASAGAGRNTEAFF | TGTGCCAGCGCGGGGGCCGGGAGGAACACTGAAGCTTTCTTT
TRBJ1-4 | - | - | TRBV5-1 | CASSLNPGTKNEKLFF | TGCGCCAGCAGCTTAAACCCCGGGACAAAGAATGAAAAACTGTTTTTT
TRBJ2-2 | - | - | TRBV29-1 | CSGRRGLRPGELFF | TGCAGCGGCCGCCGGGGTCTTCGTCCCGGGGAGCTGTTTTTT
TRBJ2-5 | - | TRBD1 | TRBV28 | CASRNRGSQETQYF | TGTGCCAGCAGAAACAGGGGGAGTCAAGAGACCCAGTACTTC
TRBJ1-5 | - | - | TRBV30 | CAWSVGGSYQPQHF | TGTGCCTGGTCTGTGGGGGGGTCCTATCAGCCCCAGCATTTT
TRBJ2-3 | - | - | TRBV19 | CASSIRARTDTQYF | TGTGCCAGTAGTATTAGAGCGCGCACAGATACGCAGTATTTT
TRBJ1-1 | - | - | TRBV5-1 | CASSLAQGHSSEAFF | TGCGCCAGCAGCTTGGCCCAGGGCCACAGCTCTGAAGCTTTCTTT
TRBJ1-5 | - | TRBD1 | TRBV2 | CASSVRQGARYSNQPQHF | TGTGCCAGCAGTGTTCGGCAGGGGGCCCGGTATAGCAATCAGCCCCAGCATTTT
TRBJ2-1 | once | TRBD1 | TRBV12-3/TRBV12-4 | CASRTGVEQFF | TGTGCCAGCAGAACAGGGGTTGAGCAGTTCTTC
TRBJ1-1 | - | - | TRBV10-2 | CASSVQGTTEAFF | TGCGCCAGCAGTGTTCAGGGGACCACTGAAGCTTTCTTT
TRBJ2-3 | - | TRBD1 | TRBV7-6 | CASSFRGQGTDTQYF | TGTGCCAGCAGCTTCCGCGGACAGGGCACAGATACGCAGTATTTT
TRBJ2-4 | - | - | TRBV6-1 | CASSEATGRFTQAKNIQYF | TGTGCCAGCAGTGAAGCGACAGGGAGGTTCACTCAAGCCAAAAACATTCAGTACTTC
TRBJ2-3 | - | - | TRBV27 | CASSSGGGTDTQYF | TGTGCCAGCAGTTCGGGCGGGGGCACAGATACGCAGTATTTT
TRBJ2-2 | - | - | TRBV14 | CASSQVFGTGELFF | TGTGCCAGCAGCCAAGTCTTCGGGACCGGGGAGCTGTTTTTT
TRBJ2-1 | - | - | TRBV5-1 | CASSLVAGALNEQFF | TGCGCCAGCAGCTTGGTTGCGGGGGCCCTCAATGAGCAGTTCTTC
TRBJ2-1 | - | - | TRBV2 | CASRGEVMEFF | TGTGCCAGCAGGGGGGAGGTGATGGAGTTCTTC
TRBJ1-6 | - | TRBD1 | TRBV19 | CASSSIGTETFNSPLHF | TGTGCCAGTAGTTCAATTGGGACAGAGACTTTTAATTCACCCCTCCACTTT
TRBJ1-3 | - | - | TRBV2 | CASSESYRRNTIYF | TGTGCCAGCAGTGAATCCTACAGGAGAAACACCATATATTTT
TRBJ2-3 | - | - | TRBV27 | CASSLSREDTQYF | TGTGCCAGCAGTTTAAGTCGGGAGGATACGCAGTATTTT
TRBJ2-2 | - | - | TRBV7-3 | CASSATGYTGELFF | TGTGCCAGCAGCGCCACAGGGTACACCGGGGAGCTGTTTTTT
TRBJ1-1 | - | - | TRBV10-3 | CAIKNREEAFF | TGTGCCATCAAAAACCGGGAGGAAGCTTTCTTT
TRBJ2-2 | - | - | TRBV7-6 | CASSPPGVAGELFF | TGTGCCAGCAGCCCCCCAGGGGTAGCCGGGGAGCTGTTTTTT
TRBJ2-3 | - | TRBD2 | TRBV4-1 | CASSQDPSGGGQDTQYF | TGCGCCAGCAGCCAAGATCCTAGCGGGGGAGGGCAAGATACGCAGTATTTT
TRBJ1-1 | - | - | TRBV4-1 | CASSQDATLEAFF | TGCGCCAGCAGCCAAGATGCGACTCTGGAAGCTTTCTTT
TRBJ1-1 | - | TRBD1 | TRBV2 | CASSPGQGASKAFF | TGTGCCAGCAGCCCAGGACAGGGGGCGTCTAAAGCTTTCTTT
TRBJ1-1 | once | - | TRBV7-2 | CASSLRAGVTSEAFF | TGTGCCAGCAGCTTACGGGCAGGGGTTACTTCTGAAGCTTTCTTT
TRBJ1-5 | - | - | TRBV4-1 | CASSQVGSGSNQPQHF | TGCGCCAGCAGCCAAGTCGGGTCAGGGAGCAATCAGCCCCAGCATTTT
TRBJ1-5 | - | - | TRBV7-9 | CASAGWEGLQPQHF | TGTGCCAGCGCCGGGTGGGAGGGTTTACAGCCCCAGCATTTT
TRBJ2-3 | - | TRBD2 | TRBV11-3 | CASSLGLAGVTDTQYF | TGTGCCAGCAGCTTAGGACTAGCGGGGGTCACAGATACGCAGTATTTT
TRBJ2-5 | - | TRBD1 | TRBV11-1 | CASSSGGKGYQETQYF | TGTGCCAGCAGCTCAGGGGGCAAAGGGTACCAAGAGACCCAGTACTTC
TRBJ1-1 | - | TRBD1 | TRBV2 | CARSGTGSYEAFF | TGTGCCAGGAGCGGGACAGGAAGTTACGAAGCTTTCTTT
TRBJ1-4 | - | - | TRBV3-1/TRBV3-2 | CASSLLGGEKLFF | TGTGCCAGCAGCCTTCTTGGGGGGGAAAAACTGTTTTTT
TRBJ2-2 | - | - | TRBV11-2 | CASSLGYSTNTGELFF | TGTGCCAGCAGCTTAGGATACTCCACGAACACCGGGGAGCTGTTTTTT
TRBJ2-3 | - | TRBD1 | TRBV27 | CASTARGLYTDTQYF | TGTGCCAGCACTGCTAGGGGGCTCTACACAGATACGCAGTATTTT
TRBJ1-4 | - | - | TRBV7-9 | CASSLPVVKGGNEKLFF | TGTGCCAGCAGCTTGCCGGTTGTCAAAGGGGGTAATGAAAAACTGTTTTTT
TRBJ2-6 | - | TRBD1 | TRBV7-2 | CASSQGTGTSGANVLTF | TGTGCCAGCAGCCAAGGGACAGGGACCTCTGGGGCCAACGTCCTGACTTTC
TRBJ2-5 | - | - | TRBV6-5 | CASSYDSMETQYF | TGTGCCAGCAGTTACGATTCTATGGAGACCCAGTACTTC
TRBJ1-2 | - | - | TRBV10-2 | CASSESEEGYGYTF | TGCGCCAGCAGTGAGTCGGAGGAAGGCTATGGCTACACCTTC
TRBJ1-1 | - | - | TRBV27 | CASSFGGNTEAFF | TGTGCCAGCAGTTTCGGAGGGAACACTGAAGCTTTCTTT
TRBJ2-3 | - | - | TRBV9 | CASSVGGRGTDTQYF | TGTGCCAGCAGCGTAGGGGGGCGGGGCACAGATACGCAGTATTTT
TRBJ2-1 | - | TRBD2 | TRBV6-5 | CASSYRSSGGPNEQFF | TGTGCCAGCAGTTACAGATCTAGCGGGGGCCCGAATGAGCAGTTCTTC
TRBJ2-2 | - | - | TRBV30 | CAWSIEGRNTGELFF | TGTGCCTGGAGTATCGAGGGTAGGAACACCGGGGAGCTGTTTTTT
TRBJ2-1 | - | TRBD2 | TRBV5-1 | CASSWIAGAGNEQFF | TGCGCCAGCAGCTGGATAGCGGGGGCGGGCAATGAGCAGTTCTTC
TRBJ2-1 | many | TRBD2 | TRBV7-3 | CASSPLGGVNEQFF | TGTGCCAGCAGCCCTTTGGGGGGGGTGAATGAGCAGTTCTTC